The 15 T cell receptor beta chains in this list originate from one sample, sequenced in a study of shared clonotypes between healthy human individuals. The protocol was immunoSEQ multiplex PCR, while the TCRdb copy is restricted to in-frame clones and leaves out a portion. This table has 2 million to 2.5 million clones, roughly 93% appearing once. The sequencing sample was made of naive CD4+ T cells from PBMCs. Regarding subset: CD45RA+ positively selected. Receptors originate from a man between 18 and 35 years old in good health. Some clones in this sample may be carry-over from other donors' samples.

The V and J genes are TRBV7-2 and TRBJ1-1, with a weak D call TRBD1 (5 bases). With 3 bases removed from V and 0 bases from J, the gap between germline ends came to 8 bases. The CDR3 runs to 14 residues. CDR1 and CDR2 (germline): SGHTA, FQGNSA. This CDR3 is CASSFLGVNTEAFF. Written as DNA, the CDR3 is TGTGCCAGCAGCTTTCTAGGGGTGAACACTGAAGCTTTCTTT. Full variable domain (outside the CDR3, taken from reference TRBV7-2 and TRBJ1-1): GAGVSQSPSNKVTEKGKDVELRCDPISGHTALYWYRQSLGQGLEFLIYFQGNSAPDKSGLPSDRFSAERTGGSVSTLTIQRTQQEDSAVYLCASSFLGVNTEAFFGQGTRLTVV.

The V gene is TRBV6-5, the J gene TRBJ1-5; 8 bases map to TRBD1. This CDR3 region has 14 residues. Germline V CDR1 and CDR2: MNHEY, SVGAGI. V lost 4 bases, J lost 5 bases, and 4 bases stayed unmatched. CDR3 DNA sequence: TGTGCCAGCAGTTCTTACAGGGGGGATCAGCCCCAGCATTTT. Translated, it gives CASSSYRGDQPQHF.

The chain is built from TRBV15 and TRBJ2-7, with D hard to call. There are 14 residues in the CDR3. From germline, CDR1 is LNHNV and CDR2 YYDKDF (reference sequence). The germline V and J ends were trimmed by 0 bases and 2 bases, with 8 bases remaining between them. The CDR3 sequence: CATSREGIAYEQYF. CDR3 bases: TGTGCCACCAGCAGAGAGGGTATCGCCTACGAGCAGTACTTC.

The chain links TRBV18 to TRBJ1-2; D is possibly TRBD1 (5 bases). Germline V gives CDR1 KGHSH, CDR2 LQKENI. The ends were cut back, 0 bases at V and 10 bases at J, with 12 bases in the middle. CDR3 size: 13 residues. For the CDR3, the DNA is TGTGCCAGCTCACCACCGGGGGGTTGGGTCTACACCTTC. Translation: CASSPPGGWVYTF.

This clone occurred once. This chain links TRBV7-9 with TRBJ2-5; 7 bases are a match to TRBD1. This CDR3 spans 15 amino acids. Germline values: CDR1 SEHNR, CDR2 FQNEAQ (reference sequence). Trimming removed 5 bases from V and 5 bases from J; junction bases left unmatched: 11. DNA for the CDR3: TGTGCCAGCAGCAACAGGGGTTTCATAGGGGAGACCCAGTACTTC. Its translation: CASSNRGFIGETQYF.

The chain employs TRBV5-1 and TRBJ2-6; D perhaps matches TRBD1 (6 bases). The CDR3 extends over 16 amino acids. Germline V lookup: CDR1 SGHRS, CDR2 YFSETQ. Trimming took off 5 bases at V and 0 bases at J, with 12 bases between the two ends. CDR3 amino acids: CASRSQGSSGANVLTF. DNA for the CDR3: TGCGCCAGCAGAAGTCAGGGGTCCTCTGGGGCCAACGTCCTGACTTTC.

The V gene is TRBV10-3, the J gene TRBJ1-3; the match to TRBD1 covers 8 bases. The length of the CDR3 is 13 residues. With 8 bases clipped from V and 0 bases from J, the junction kept 0 bases outside the gene matches. Per germline, CDR1 ENHRY and CDR2 SYGVKD. The CDR3 sequence: CAIGQGSGNTIYF. The CDR3 region has the DNA TGTGCCATCGGACAGGGCTCTGGAAACACCATATATTTT.

J is TRBJ1-5 and V is TRBV28; 9 bases agree with TRBD1. The V segment lost 7 bases and the J segment 9 bases; nucleotides outside the gene matches: 10. The CDR3 totals 14 residues. Germline V gene lookup returns CDR1 MDHEN and CDR2 SYDVKM. The CDR3 here is CASNPGQGGGPQHF. DNA of the CDR3: TGTGCCAGCAATCCGGGACAGGGAGGGGGGCCCCAGCATTTT.

This clone was seen just once. The chain is built from TRBV15 and TRBJ1-3; no reliable D call. This CDR3 has 15 amino acids. Trimming took 0 bases from V and 2 from J, leaving 8 bases between them. Germline-derived CDR1 and CDR2 are LNHNV and YYDKDF (reference sequence). Here the CDR3 reads CATSRDNYAGNTIYF. CDR3 nucleotide sequence: TGTGCCACCAGCAGAGATAACTATGCTGGAAACACCATATATTTT.

The rearrangement links TRBV9 to TRBJ1-3; D remains unclear. V lost 3 bases and J 4 bases, leaving 11 bases between the germline ends. Germline assignment: CDR1 SGDLS and CDR2 YYNGEE. The CDR3 totals 14 residues. Here the CDR3 reads CASSADGRGNTIYF. CDR3 nucleotides: TGTGCCAGCAGCGCCGACGGGAGGGGAAACACCATATATTTT.

Only one count was recorded for this clone. The chain couples TRBV7-3 to TRBJ2-1; D may be TRBD1 (6 bases). CDR1 is SGHTA, CDR2 FQGTGA, per germline. V lost 6 bases and J 0 bases, leaving 12 bases between the germline ends. This CDR3 has 15 amino acids. The CDR3 loop is CASRGQAVSYNEQFF. For the CDR3, the DNA is TGTGCCAGCAGGGGACAAGCGGTCTCCTACAATGAGCAGTTCTTC.

This clone was detected only a few times. This chain connects TRBV7-2 to TRBJ1-2; 9 bases align to TRBD1. The V gene end was trimmed by 1 base and the J gene end by 3 bases; junction bases not matched to a gene: 0. Looked up from germline, CDR1 is SGHTA and CDR2 is FQGNSA. The CDR3 loop spans 14 amino acids. The DNA for the CDR3 is TGTGCCAGCAGCTTAGGACAGGGGGACTATGGCTACACCTTC. Encoded protein: CASSLGQGDYGYTF.

V is TRBV7-9 and J is TRBJ1-4; D is undetermined. CDR1 SEHNR and CDR2 FQNEAQ come from the germline V gene (reference sequence). Trimming left V 2 bases short and J 8 bases short, with 21 bases between. The CDR3 contains 17 residues. Written as DNA, the CDR3 is TGTGCCAGCAGCTTAAGGAATCTGGTAGCCTATGAGGAAAAACTGTTTTTT. Translation gives CASSLRNLVAYEEKLFF.

Worth noting for this clone: This CDR3 is also generated by other DNA sequences in the sample. The chain combines TRBV18 with TRBJ2-5; D is unclear. Germline V lookup: CDR1 KGHSH, CDR2 LQKENI. CDR3 length: 13 residues. V lost 3 bases and J 2 bases, leaving 7 bases between the germline ends. The CDR3 sequence is CASSPPSQETQYF. DNA for the CDR3: TGTGCCAGCTCACCTCCCAGTCAAGAGACCCAGTACTTC.

This rearrangement joins TRBV18 to TRBJ1-1; D perhaps matches TRBD1 (5 bases). This CDR3 has 15 residues. CDR1 is KGHSH and CDR2 is LQKENI in the germline V gene. The ends were cut back, 3 bases at V and 5 bases at J, with 16 bases in the middle. The CDR3 spells CASSPGRGRGTEAFF. CDR3 DNA: TGTGCCAGCTCACCGGGGAGGGGCCGAGGAACTGAAGCTTTCTTT.